Shown below are 20 T cell receptor beta chains from a single sample sequenced in a study of blood T cells in healthy people across ages. Through a sample-barcoded 5' primer and a J-beta primer mix, a second PCR was run for about 6 to 11 cycles. TCRdb reprocessed the 5' RACE reads with MiXCR, giving one entry per CDR3 protein. The sample lists 720,000 or so distinct CDR3 sequences, around 38% occurring once. Sequencing used blood. These receptors all stem from an elderly man in good health.

This clonotype occurred once. The rearrangement joins TRBV6-5 to TRBJ2-2, with no clear D. The CDR3 has 13 residues. The germline gives CDR1 MNHEY, CDR2 SVGAGI. V shed 5 bases and J shed 5 bases, with 9 bases lying between them. DNA for the CDR3: TGTGCCAGCAGTGGCCGGTGGACCGGGGAGCTGTTTTTT. Its protein is CASSGRWTGELFF.

In its sample, this clonotype was seen many times. The chain has TRBV6-2 or TRBV6-3 and TRBJ1-5; D is perhaps TRBD1 (6 bases). CDR1 is MNHEY, CDR2 SVGEGT, per germline. This CDR3 has 16 amino acids. Trimming removed 5 bases at V and 1 base at J, with 15 bases between. The CDR3 is CASSVHRVSSNQPQHF. CDR3 in DNA: TGTGCCAGCAGTGTTCACAGGGTCTCGAGCAATCAGCCCCAGCATTTT.

V is TRBV12-3 or TRBV12-4 and J is TRBJ2-7, with D possibly matching TRBD2 (6 bases). This CDR3 spans 15 amino acids. Trimming shortened V by 3 bases and J by 2 bases, and 14 bases separated the two germline ends. CDR3 region: CASSLVSAGTYEQYF. The CDR3 DNA follows: TGTGCCAGCAGTTTGGTCTCGGCGGGGACCTACGAGCAGTACTTC.

As for this clonotype: Because the CDR3's place on the DNA is in doubt, the DNA is left out and the CDR3 is given as listed by TCRdb. The V gene is TRBV6-5, the J gene TRBJ1-1. Germline-derived CDR1 and CDR2 are MNHEY and SVGAGI. Including both end residues, the CDR3 is 16 amino acids long. CDR3 sequence: CASSSSTGLSHTEAFF.

This chain links TRBV28 with TRBJ2-7, with 9 positions matching TRBD2. CDR1 and CDR2 from the germline V gene are MDHEN and SYDVKM. The length of the CDR3 is 17 residues. V trimming: 3 bases; J trimming: 0 bases; junction bases outside the gene matches: 9. For the CDR3, the DNA is TGTGCCAGCAGTTTGGGGCTAGCGGGACCCACCTCCTACGAGCAGTACTTC. This translates into CASSLGLAGPTSYEQYF.

This clonotype showed up just a few times. This chain joins TRBV3-1 and TRBJ2-1; TRBD1 is a possible D gene (6 bases). CDR3 size: 16 residues. With 1 base removed from V and 5 bases from J, the gap between germline ends came to 15 bases. CDR1 and CDR2 from the germline V gene are LGHDT and YNNKEL (reference sequence). In DNA, the CDR3 is TGTGCCAGCAGCCAAGCTCTGGACAGTGACGACAATGAGCAGTTCTTC. Translating it yields CASSQALDSDDNEQFF.

The chain joins TRBV15 to TRBJ2-6, with a possible D match to TRBD1 (5 bases). The CDR3 extends over 18 amino acids. CDR1 and CDR2 from the germline V gene are LNHNV and YYDKDF (reference sequence). V was shortened by 2 bases and J by 1 base, with 15 bases between the two germline ends. CDR3 sequence: CATSRSTARLSGANVLTF. The CDR3, as DNA: TGTGCCACCAGCAGATCGACAGCTAGGCTATCTGGGGCCAACGTCCTGACTTTC. Using reference TRBV15 and TRBJ2-6 for the parts outside the CDR3, the full variable domain is DAMVIQNPRYQVTQFGKPVTLSCSQTLNHNVMYWYQQKSSQAPKLLFHYYDKDFNNEADTPDNFQSRRPNTSFCFLDIRSPGLGDTAMYLCATSRSTARLSGANVLTFGAGSRLTVL.

The chain uses TRBV9 and TRBJ1-2; no reliable D call. Trimming removed 0 bases at V and 8 bases at J, with 14 bases between. The germline V gene encodes CDR1 SGDLS and CDR2 YYNGEE. This CDR3 spans 14 amino acids. CDR3 region: CASSVAPGREGYTF. DNA for the CDR3: TGTGCCAGCAGCGTAGCCCCTGGTAGGGAAGGCTACACCTTC.

The chain recombines TRBV20-1 with TRBJ2-5, with D perhaps given as TRBD1 or TRBD2 (5 bases each). This CDR3 has 15 residues. CDR1 DFQATT and CDR2 SNEGSKA come from the germline V gene (reference sequence). Trimming pared 1 base from V and 1 base from J, leaving 13 bases between. The CDR3 DNA sequence: TGCAGTGCTAGAGGCATACCGGGACGCCAAGAGACCCAGTACTTC. This codes for CSARGIPGRQETQYF.

About this clonotype itself: A junction end diverges from the germline sequence, so it may reflect a read error. This sequence joins TRBV29-1 and TRBJ2-3, with D unresolved. From germline, CDR1 is SQVTM and CDR2 ANQGSEA. The length of the CDR3 is 13 residues. The CDR3 DNA sequence: TGCAGCGTTGAAAATTCCGTGTCAGATACGCGGTATTTT. Its translation is CSVENSVSDTRYF.

This clonotype was counted only a few times. The genes are TRBV6-2 or TRBV6-3 and TRBJ1-5; no clear D. Germline V lookup: CDR1 MNHEY, CDR2 SVGEGT. V lost 2 bases, J lost 4 bases, and 9 bases lay in between. There are 14 residues in the CDR3. CDR3 amino acids: CASSYVNRNQPQHF. CDR3 DNA sequence: TGTGCCAGCAGTTACGTGAACAGAAATCAGCCCCAGCATTTT.

The chain joins TRBV2 to TRBJ2-3; D possibly corresponds to TRBD2 (6 bases). The length of the CDR3 is 15 residues. Germline V CDR1 and CDR2: SNHLY, FYNNEI. V lost 0 bases to trimming and J lost 5 bases, with 12 bases between them. CDR3 region: CASSEAGGSGDTQYF. The CDR3 nucleotides read TGTGCCAGCAGTGAAGCGGGGGGTTCGGGAGATACGCAGTATTTT.

This clonotype showed up many times. The V gene is TRBV7-2, the J gene TRBJ2-1, with no clear D. The V end was cut by 1 base, the J end by 9 bases, with 13 bases between. Germline V gene lookup returns CDR1 SGHTA and CDR2 FQGNSA. This CDR3 is built from 14 residues. This CDR3 reads CASSLGPSTGEQFF. CDR3 sequence (DNA): TGTGCCAGCAGCTTAGGGCCCTCTACGGGTGAGCAGTTCTTC. Full variable domain (rest looked up from reference TRBV7-2 and TRBJ2-1): GAGVSQSPSNKVTEKGKDVELRCDPISGHTALYWYRQSLGQGLEFLIYFQGNSAPDKSGLPSDRFSAERTGGSVSTLTIQRTQQEDSAVYLCASSLGPSTGEQFFGPGTRLTVL.

The rearrangement uses TRBV5-1 and TRBJ2-7; the D is unclear. Germline CDR1 and CDR2: SGHRS and YFSETQ. Trimming took 2 bases from V and 7 from J, leaving 13 bases between them. The CDR3 is made up of 13 amino acids. The CDR3 here is CASSFVTHSEQYF. The CDR3 coding sequence is TGCGCCAGCAGCTTTGTCACTCACAGTGAGCAGTACTTC.

The chain uses TRBV28 and TRBJ2-1; no clear D. Germline CDR1 reads MDHEN; CDR2 reads SYDVKM. This CDR3 comprises 15 residues. V was pared by 5 bases and J by 2 bases, with 13 bases between. The CDR3 loop is CASSPHQLTYNEQFF. As DNA, the CDR3 is TGTGCCAGCAGTCCCCACCAGCTCACCTACAATGAGCAGTTCTTC.

This clonotype was counted many times. The chain couples TRBV5-1 to TRBJ2-1; 13 bases map to TRBD2. The CDR3 runs 15 residues. Germline V CDR1 and CDR2: SGHRS, YFSETQ. V lost 4 bases and J lost 6; bases outside the gene matches: 4. The CDR3 is CASSTTSGGANEQFF. The CDR3 coding sequence is TGCGCCAGCAGCACCACTAGCGGGGGGGCCAATGAGCAGTTCTTC.

This chain links TRBV7-2 with TRBJ2-1, with D perhaps assigned TRBD1 or TRBD2 (5 bases each). The CDR3 runs 16 residues. The germline V gene encodes CDR1 SGHTA and CDR2 FQGNSA. V was clipped by 4 bases and J by 2 bases, with 15 bases between them. The CDR3 sequence is CASSSRDPKPYNEQFF. The CDR3, as DNA: TGTGCCAGCAGCTCCCGGGACCCTAAACCCTACAATGAGCAGTTCTTC.

The chain recombines TRBV7-2 with TRBJ1-1; possible D gene TRBD1, 5 bases. CDR1 is SGHTA, CDR2 FQGNSA, per germline. Between the trimmed V and J ends, which lost 5 bases and 1 base, there was a span of 14 bases. This CDR3 is 15 amino acids long. This chain's CDR3 is CASSQNRGGNTEAFF. In nucleotides, the CDR3 is TGTGCCAGCAGCCAAAACCGTGGGGGGAACACTGAAGCTTTCTTT.

This clonotype was counted at least ten times. V is TRBV5-1 and J is TRBJ2-1; D tentatively reads TRBD1 or TRBD2 (6 bases each). CDR3 length: 15 amino acids. V lost 0 bases to trimming and J lost 0 bases, with 7 bases between them. CDR1 is SGHRS and CDR2 is YFSETQ in the germline V gene. For the CDR3, the DNA is TGCGCCAGCAGCTTGGCGGGGGCCTCCTACAATGAGCAGTTCTTC. Translation: CASSLAGASYNEQFF.

This clonotype has only a few counts. The chain carries TRBV5-6 and TRBJ2-7, with D maybe TRBD1 (6 bases). The V gene lost 3 bases and the J gene lost 2 bases, with 9 bases spanning the gap. The CDR3 spans 13 residues. Germline lookup yields CDR1 SGHDT and CDR2 YYEEEE. This chain's CDR3 is CASSSTGPYEQYF. The CDR3 DNA sequence: TGTGCCAGCAGCTCGACAGGCCCCTACGAGCAGTACTTC.